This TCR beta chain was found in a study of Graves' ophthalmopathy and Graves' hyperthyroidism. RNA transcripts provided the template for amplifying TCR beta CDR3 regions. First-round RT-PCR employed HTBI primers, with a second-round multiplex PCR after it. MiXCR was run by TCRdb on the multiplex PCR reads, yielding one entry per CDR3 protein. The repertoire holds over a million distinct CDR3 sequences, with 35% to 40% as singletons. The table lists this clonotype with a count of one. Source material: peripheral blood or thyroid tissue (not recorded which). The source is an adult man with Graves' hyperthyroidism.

The CDR3 DNA reads as TGTGCCACCAGCAGAGATGGGACCTATGGCTACACCTTC. As protein: CATSRDGTYGYTF. V usage is TRBV15 and J usage is TRBJ1-2; D might be TRBD1 (5 bases). The CDR3 extends over 13 amino acids. The ends were cut back, 0 bases at V and 4 bases at J, with 6 bases in the middle. Germline-derived CDR1 and CDR2 are LNHNV and YYDKDF (reference sequence).